Sequencing of this T cell receptor (beta chain) was carried out in a study of identical twins. Study results and limitations: Excess sharing between twins was weaker in beta out-of-frame sequences. Out-of-frame alpha sequences that twins shared showed excess low generation probability. Conclusions were drawn cross-sectionally by statistical analysis, without following the same donors.

The CDR3 runs to 15 residues. The germline V gene encodes CDR1 SEHNR and CDR2 FQNEAQ (reference sequence). The trim removed 6 bases at V and 2 bases at J, leaving 7 bases unmatched. Unique molecular identifiers were present on the cDNA, and a universal primer site came from template switching. TCRdb called the 5' RACE reads again in MiXCR, with one record for every CDR3 protein. In the table there are approximately 670,000 distinct CDR3 sequences, 6.1% of which are singletons. The table lists this clonotype with a count of one. The antigen is undetermined. This clonotype was obtained from a man between 18 and 35 years old in good health. The chain combines TRBV7-9 with TRBJ2-7; TRBD2 matches at 10 bases. Sequenced: naive T cells sorted from blood. The CDR3 nucleotides are TGTGCCAGCAGACCTTCTAGCGGGAGACCCTACGAGCAGTACGTC. Protein sequence: CASRPSSGRPYEQYV.